This T cell receptor beta chain appears in the sequencing data of a study of identical twins. Study-wide findings and caveats: Invariant MAIT and iNKT cells could partly confound zero-insertion analyses. Compared with models, monozygotic twins showed more out-of-frame TCR alpha sharing.

This clonotype occurred many times. The antigen remains undetermined. Unique molecular identifiers were in the cDNA, with template-switch universal primer binding. TCRdb processed the 5' RACE reads anew with MiXCR; each CDR3 protein has one entry. The sample holds hundreds of thousands of distinct CDR3 sequences, 6% to 6.5% seen once. V lost 4 bases and J lost 4; bases outside the gene matches: 3. This CDR3 is 14 amino acids long. CDR1 and CDR2 (germline): KGHSH, LQKENI. Healthy Caucasians alone served as donors. V usage is TRBV18 and J usage is TRBJ2-1; 8 bases agree with TRBD1. The sequence derives from a man younger than 35 in good health. Sequenced: naive T cells sorted from blood. The DNA of the CDR3 is TGTGCCAGCTCACAAAACAGGGGGTACAATGAGCAGTTCTTC. Translation gives CASSQNRGYNEQFF.